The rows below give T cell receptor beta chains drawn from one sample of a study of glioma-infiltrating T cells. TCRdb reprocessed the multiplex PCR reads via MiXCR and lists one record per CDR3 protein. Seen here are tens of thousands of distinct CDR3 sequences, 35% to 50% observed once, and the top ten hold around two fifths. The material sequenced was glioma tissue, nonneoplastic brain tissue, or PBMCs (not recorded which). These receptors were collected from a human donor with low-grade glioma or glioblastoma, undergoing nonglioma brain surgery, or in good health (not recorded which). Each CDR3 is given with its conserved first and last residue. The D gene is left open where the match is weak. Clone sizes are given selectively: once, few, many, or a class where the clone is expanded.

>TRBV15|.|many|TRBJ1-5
TGTGCCACCAGCAGAGATTCAGGGGTAAGGGATCAGCCCCAGCATTTT
CATSRDSGVRDQPQHF
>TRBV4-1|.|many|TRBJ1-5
TGCGCCAGCAGCCAAACCACAACAGGGTCTTATCAGCCCCAGCATTTT
CASSQTTTGSYQPQHF
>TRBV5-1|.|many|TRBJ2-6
TGCGCCAGCAGCTGGGACATCCTCTCTGGGGCCAACGTCCTGACTTTC
CASSWDILSGANVLTF
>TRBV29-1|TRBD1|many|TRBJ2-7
TGCAGCGTTGAGGACCGGACAGGTAGGGGCTACGAGCAGTACTTC
CSVEDRTGRGYEQYF
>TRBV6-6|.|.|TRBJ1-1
TGTGCCAGCGGACCAGGGAGGACAGCGCGGACTGAAGCTTTCTTT
CASGPGRTARTEAFF
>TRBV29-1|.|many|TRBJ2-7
TGCAGCGTTGAAAAAGGTCCTGGCTACGAGCAGTACTTC
CSVEKGPGYEQYF
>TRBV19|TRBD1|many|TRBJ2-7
TGTGCCAGTAGTATACGGGACAGGGGTTACGAGCAGTACTTC
CASSIRDRGYEQYF
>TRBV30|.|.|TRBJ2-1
TGTGCCTGGAGACGAGGGGGGGGGTCCTACAATGAGCAGTTCTTC
CAWRRGGGSYNEQFF
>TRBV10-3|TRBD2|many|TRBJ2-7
TGTGCCATCAGCGGGGGACTAGCGGGAGACTACGAGCAGTACTTC
CAISGGLAGDYEQYF
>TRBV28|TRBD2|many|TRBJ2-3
TGTGCCAGCAAGCTAGCGGGGGTCCTCGGCACAGATACGCAGTATTTT
CASKLAGVLGTDTQYF
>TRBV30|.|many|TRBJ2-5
TGTGCCTGGAGTGTATACGCGGAGACCCAGTACTTC
CAWSVYAETQYF
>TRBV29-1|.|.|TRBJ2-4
TGCAGCGTTCTTAACCCCGATAATAAAGGTTTCCAGTACTTC
CSVLNPDNKGFQYF
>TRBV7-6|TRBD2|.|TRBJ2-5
TGTGCCAGCAGTCCTGGAGCGGGGGGGCGCCAAGAGACCCAGTACTTC
CASSPGAGGRQETQYF
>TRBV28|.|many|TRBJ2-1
TGTGCGAGCGGACCGGCGGCTACCTACAATGAGCAGTTCTTC
CASGPAATYNEQFF
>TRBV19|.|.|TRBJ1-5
TGTGCCAGTAGTATCAAGGGTCCCCAGCATTTT
CASSIKGPQHF
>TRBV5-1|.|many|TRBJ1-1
TGCGCCAGCAGCTTAGGGACAATTAACACTGAAGCTTTCTTT
CASSLGTINTEAFF
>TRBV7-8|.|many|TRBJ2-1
TGTGCCAGCAGCTTAGCGGAGGGAGCGGGTAGCTCCTACAATGAGCAGTTCTTC
CASSLAEGAGSSYNEQFF
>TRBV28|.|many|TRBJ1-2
TGTGCCAGCAGTGAAGACAGTGCGTCGGGCTATGGCTACACCTTC
CASSEDSASGYGYTF
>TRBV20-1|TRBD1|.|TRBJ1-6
TGCAGTGTAGGTCGAGGGGGCCAGCTCTCGAATAATTCAGCCCTCCACTTT
CSVGRGGQLSNNSALHF
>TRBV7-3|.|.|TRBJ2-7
TGTGCCAGCAGCGTACAGGGACGGGGGGACGAGCAGTACTTC
CASSVQGRGDEQYF
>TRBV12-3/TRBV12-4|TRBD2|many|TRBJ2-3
TGTGCCAGCAGTTTGGCGGGGGGAGGGAAATATACGCAGTATTTT
CASSLAGGGKYTQYF
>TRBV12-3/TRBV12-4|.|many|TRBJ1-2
TGTGCCAGCAGTTCGGGACTACGGTATGGCTACACCTTC
CASSSGLRYGYTF
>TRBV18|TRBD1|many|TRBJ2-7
TGTGCCAGCTCACTACCCGGGACAGGGGGTCTCACCTACGAGCAGTACTTC
CASSLPGTGGLTYEQYF
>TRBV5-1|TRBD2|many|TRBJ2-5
TGCGCCAGCAGCTTGGGCGAGCGGGGTCCCCAAGAGACCCAGTACTTC
CASSLGERGPQETQYF
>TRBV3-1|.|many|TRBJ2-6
TGTGCCAGCAGCCAAGGCAGTGTTCTCTCTGGGGCCAACGTCCTGACTTTC
CASSQGSVLSGANVLTF
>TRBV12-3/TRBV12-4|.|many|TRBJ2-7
TGTGCCAGCAGCCTTCTACGATACGAGCAGTACTTC
CASSLLRYEQYF
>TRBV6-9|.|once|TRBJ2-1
TGTGCCAGCAGTTCCACTAGCAGGAAGGGCGCCTGCAATGAGCAGTTCTTC
CASSSTSRKGACNEQFF
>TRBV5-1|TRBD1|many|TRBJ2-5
TGCGCCAGCAGCTTGACAGGGGCGGGCGAGACCCAGTACTTC
CASSLTGAGETQYF
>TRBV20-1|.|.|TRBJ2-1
TGCAGTGCTAGAGTGGCAGGGTCTGATGGGCAGTTCTTC
CSARVAGSDGQFF
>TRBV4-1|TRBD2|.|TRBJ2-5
TGCGCCAGCAGCCAAGAGGGAGGGGCCCAGTACTTC
CASSQEGGAQYF
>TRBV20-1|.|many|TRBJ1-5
TGCAGTGCTGTGAGAACAGGGAGCAATCAGCCCCAGCATTTT
CSAVRTGSNQPQHF
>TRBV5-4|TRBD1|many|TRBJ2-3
TGTGCCAGCAGCTCACCGGGACAGGGTTTAGATACGCAGTATTTT
CASSSPGQGLDTQYF
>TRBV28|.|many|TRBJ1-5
TGTGCCAGCAGTTTATTGTTCCGCCGGGGAGACTATAGCAATCAGCCCCAGCATTTT
CASSLLFRRGDYSNQPQHF
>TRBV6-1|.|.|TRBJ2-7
TGTGCCAGCAGCCGCGGCTCTAGCGACGACGAGCAGTACTTC
CASSRGSSDDEQYF
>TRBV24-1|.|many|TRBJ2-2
TGTGCCACCAGTGACCCGGACGGAGTAGGTGCTAACACCGGGGAGCTGTTTTTT
CATSDPDGVGANTGELFF
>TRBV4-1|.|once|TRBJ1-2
TGCGCCAGCATCCAAGACCCACAGGGAGTCTCCTATGGCTACACCTTC
CASIQDPQGVSYGYTF
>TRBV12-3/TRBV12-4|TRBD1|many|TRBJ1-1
TGTGCCAGCGCTTCCCGCGGGACAGGTGTTCGACTTGCTTTCTTT
CASASRGTGVRLAFF
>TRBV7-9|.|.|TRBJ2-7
TGTGCCAGCGGCTTCGACTACGAGCGGTACTTC
CASGFDYERYF
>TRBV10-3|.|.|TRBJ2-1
TGTGCCATCACCCGGACGGGCTCCTATGAGCAGTTCTTC
CAITRTGSYEQFF
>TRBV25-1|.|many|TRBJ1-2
TGTGCCAGCAGCGCTCTCGGGCAGCAAGCTAACTATGGCTACACCTTC
CASSALGQQANYGYTF
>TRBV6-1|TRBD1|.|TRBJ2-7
TGTGCCAGCAGGTCACCGGGACAGGGGGCCGGCGAGCAGTACTTC
CASRSPGQGAGEQYF
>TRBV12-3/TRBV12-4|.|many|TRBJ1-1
TGTGCCAGCAGTTTATTGTCGGTTCTGACTGAAGCTTTCTTT
CASSLLSVLTEAFF
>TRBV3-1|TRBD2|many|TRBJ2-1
TGTGCCAGCAGCCAAGATATCACTAGCGGGAATAATGAGCAGTTCTTC
CASSQDITSGNNEQFF
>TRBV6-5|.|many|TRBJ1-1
TGTGCCAGCAGTTACACCCAGTGGGGGGGTGACACTGAAGCTTTCTTT
CASSYTQWGGDTEAFF
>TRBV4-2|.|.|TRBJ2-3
TGTGCCAGCAGCAAGGATGGTGGACAGACAGATACGCAGTATTTT
CASSKDGGQTDTQYF